One sample yielded the 21 T cell receptor beta chains listed below, sequenced in a study of T cell repertoires in cytomegalovirus infection. The antigens of these receptors remain unknown. TCRdb itself ran the reads through MiXCR, one entry per CDR3 protein. The sample holds some 920,000 distinct CDR3 sequences, approximately 31% seen once. Sequences were derived from cultured CD8+ T cells from PBMCs, sampled from culture after CMV antigen stimulation. These receptors originate from a human donor in good health (CMV status not recorded). Some clones in this sample may be carry-over from other donors' samples.

V is TRBV23-1 and J is TRBJ1-5; a possible D gene is TRBD1 (5 bases). TRBV23-1 is recorded as an ORF, its role being uncertain. V was trimmed by 9 bases and J by 0 bases, leaving 12 bases between them. This CDR3 has 14 residues. CDR3 protein: CARPGTNSNQPQHF. The CDR3 DNA reads as TGCGCCAGGCCCGGGACGAATAGCAATCAGCCCCAGCATTTT.

This clonotype appeared many times. The CDR3 region has the DNA TGTGCCAGCAGCCGGGGACAGGGGGCGCTGGGCTACACCTTC. Its protein product is CASSRGQGALGYTF. This chain links TRBV12-3 or TRBV12-4 with TRBJ1-2; 12 nucleotides line up with TRBD1. The ends lost 6 bases at V and 8 bases at J; junction bases unmatched: 7. CDR3 length equals 14 residues.

The chain has TRBV7-9 and TRBJ2-3, with D maybe TRBD1 (6 bases). The CDR3 is 16 residues long. Trimming shortened V by 4 bases and J by 2 bases, and 16 bases separated the two germline ends. The germline V gene has CDR1 SEHNR and CDR2 FQNEAQ (reference sequence). CDR3 bases: TGTGCCAGCAGCTCCCAGGGGCGCCGTTACACAGATACGCAGTATTTT. It is translated as CASSSQGRRYTDTQYF.

This clonotype appeared many times. The chain employs TRBV19 and TRBJ1-1; 9 bases agree with TRBD1. Germline V gene data show CDR1 as LNHDA and CDR2 as SQIVND (reference sequence). The CDR3 is made up of 15 amino acids. The junction had 11 bases not matched to a gene; V was cut back by 5 bases and J by 7 bases. CDR3 nucleotide sequence: TGTGCCAGTAGTCTTCACAGGGGGCTGGCGATTGAAGCTTTCTTT. It specifies CASSLHRGLAIEAFF.

This clonotype was seen a few times. V is TRBV12-3 or TRBV12-4 and J is TRBJ1-4; 7 positions match TRBD1. The CDR3 totals 13 residues. With V trimmed by 7 bases and J by 8 bases, 7 bases remained unmatched. CDR3 DNA: TGTGCCAGCAATCGACAGGGTTGGGAAAAACTGTTTTTT. Its protein is CASNRQGWEKLFF.

Remarks on this clonotype: A read error may be the cause here, since a much bigger clone is one base away. CDR3 sequence reads: CASSPTVTGANVLTF. The CDR3 region has the DNA TGTGCCAGCAGTCCTACAGTAACTGGGGCCAACGTCCTGACTTTC. V gene TRBV7-6 combines with J gene TRBJ2-6; D remains unclear. Germline assignment: CDR1 SGHVS and CDR2 FNYEAQ. The CDR3 is made up of 15 amino acids. Trimming left V 6 bases short and J 2 bases short, with 11 bases between.

This clonotype was picked up many times. The chain employs TRBV7-9 and TRBJ1-5, with 7 nucleotides matching TRBD1. This CDR3 has 14 residues. The J segment lost 4 bases and the V segment lost 5 bases, leaving 5 bases of the junction unmatched. Germline V gene lookup returns CDR1 SEHNR and CDR2 FQNEAQ (reference sequence). This chain's CDR3 is CASSLPGGNQPQHF. The DNA for the CDR3 is TGTGCCAGCAGCCTTCCAGGGGGAAATCAGCCCCAGCATTTT.

The gene calls are TRBV20-1 and TRBJ2-2; D gene uncertain. The CDR3 loop spans 14 amino acids. Germline V gene sequence: CDR1 DFQATT, CDR2 SNEGSKA (reference sequence). V lost 0 bases and J 4 bases, leaving 9 bases between the germline ends. DNA for the CDR3: TGCAGTGCTAGAGAAACCTTCGGCACCGGGGAGCTGTTTTTT. Protein: CSARETFGTGELFF.

This chain links TRBV6-1 with TRBJ2-2; D is possibly TRBD1 or TRBD2 (5 bases each). Germline assignment: CDR1 MNHNS and CDR2 SASEGT. This CDR3 is 14 amino acids long. The V end was cut by 2 bases, the J end by 3 bases, with 7 bases between. CDR3: CASSEQGDTGELFF. The CDR3 DNA reads TGTGCCAGCAGTGAACAGGGAGACACCGGGGAGCTGTTTTTT.

The chain employs TRBV28 and TRBJ2-3; D remains ambiguous. CDR1 MDHEN and CDR2 SYDVKM come from the germline V gene. Trimming pared 2 bases from V and 4 bases from J, leaving 16 bases between. This CDR3 has 16 amino acids. The CDR3 is CASSLGRLRFSDTQYF. In DNA form, the CDR3 reads TGTGCCAGCAGTTTAGGACGCCTAAGGTTTTCAGATACGCAGTATTTT. Full variable domain (rest looked up from reference TRBV28 and TRBJ2-3): DVKVTQSSRYLVKRTGEKVFLECVQDMDHENMFWYRQDPGLGLRLIYFSYDVKMKEKGDIPEGYSVSREKKERFSLILESASTNQTSMYLCASSLGRLRFSDTQYFGPGTRLTVL.

The chain recombines TRBV6-6 with TRBJ1-6, with a possible D match to TRBD1 (5 bases). In germline, CDR1 is MNHNY, CDR2 SVGAGI (reference sequence). The V end lost 6 bases, the J end lost 0 bases, and 15 bases lay between the germline ends. CDR3 size: 17 residues. For the CDR3, the DNA is TGTGCCAGCAGCGTCGGGACGGAAGTCTCCTATAATTCACCCCTCCACTTT. It specifies CASSVGTEVSYNSPLHF.

There are a few counts of this clonotype. J is TRBJ1-2 and V is TRBV5-6, with 8 bases identical to TRBD1. The CDR3 is made up of 17 amino acids. The ends lost 1 base at V and 2 bases at J; junction bases unmatched: 10. Germline lookup yields CDR1 SGHDT and CDR2 YYEEEE. CDR3 nucleotides: TGTGCCAGCAGCTTGTACTTACCGGACAGGGAGAACTATGGCTACACCTTC. Its protein is CASSLYLPDRENYGYTF.

This clonotype was observed a few times. The chain links TRBV2 to TRBJ2-6; the D gene could be TRBD1 or TRBD2 (5 bases each). With 4 bases removed from V and 0 bases from J, the gap between germline ends came to 16 bases. This CDR3 region has 18 residues. Germline CDR1 and CDR2: SNHLY and FYNNEI. The CDR3 sequence is CASSGEGLHFSGANVLTF. The CDR3 DNA follows: TGTGCCAGCAGTGGCGAGGGGCTCCATTTCTCTGGGGCCAACGTCCTGACTTTC.

This clonotype has more than one count but fewer than ten. The chain joins TRBV7-2 to TRBJ2-3, with 8 bases identical to TRBD2. The CDR3 has 16 amino acids. J gave up 2 bases and V 4 bases, and 8 bases lay outside the gene matches. Germline V lookup: CDR1 SGHTA, CDR2 FQGNSA. The CDR3 is CASSWRGGGSTDTQYF. In nucleotides, the CDR3 is TGTGCCAGCAGCTGGAGGGGCGGGGGGTCCACAGATACGCAGTATTTT.

This clonotype has just a few counts. This chain joins TRBV2 and TRBJ1-1, with TRBD1 identical over 8 bases. The CDR3 spans 15 residues. Unmatched junction bases numbered 8, after V lost 3 bases and J lost 5 bases. Germline loops: CDR1 SNHLY, CDR2 FYNNEI. The CDR3 coding sequence is TGTGCCAGCAGTGAGGTCGACAGGGGCGAGACTGAAGCTTTCTTT. Translating gives CASSEVDRGETEAFF.

CDR3 region: CASSDITGGLTGELFF. The CDR3 DNA is TGCGCCAGCAGTGATATAACAGGGGGTTTGACCGGGGAGCTGTTTTTT. This chain uses TRBV10-1 with TRBJ2-2; 8 bases map to TRBD1. With 3 bases clipped from V and 5 bases from J, the junction kept 8 bases outside the gene matches. The CDR3 covers 16 residues. CDR1 and CDR2 (germline): WNHNN, SYGVQD (reference sequence).

This clonotype was picked up a small number of times. The chain has TRBV2 and TRBJ1-1; unclear D gene. The germline V and J ends were trimmed by 2 bases and 7 bases, with 11 bases remaining between them. The germline V gene has CDR1 SNHLY and CDR2 FYNNEI. The CDR3 sequence is 13 residues long. The DNA for the CDR3 is TGTGCCAGCAGTGAAAAAGTTCTCGGTGAAGCTTTCTTT. Its protein is CASSEKVLGEAFF.

The chain links TRBV7-2 to TRBJ1-6; TRBD1 aligns across 11 bases. The CDR3 covers 17 residues. Trimming removed 4 bases from V and 2 bases from J; junction bases left unmatched: 4. Germline lookup yields CDR1 SGHTA and CDR2 FQGNSA. Here the CDR3 DNA reads TGTACCAGCAGCTCGGACAGGGGGCAAACCTATAATTCACCCCTCCACTTT. It yields the protein CTSSSDRGQTYNSPLHF.

The chain carries TRBV2 and TRBJ2-7; tentatively, D is TRBD2 (6 bases). Germline CDR1 reads SNHLY; CDR2 reads FYNNEI. The CDR3 totals 15 residues. V was trimmed by 2 bases and J by 1 base, leaving 12 bases between them. The CDR3: CASSEREKWSYEQYF. In DNA, the CDR3 is TGTGCCAGCAGTGAACGGGAGAAGTGGTCCTACGAGCAGTACTTC. Full variable domain (rest looked up from reference TRBV2 and TRBJ2-7): EPEVTQTPSHQVTQMGQEVILRCVPISNHLYFYWYRQILGQKVEFLVSFYNNEISEKSEIFDDQFSVERPDGSNFTLKIRSTKLEDSAMYFCASSEREKWSYEQYFGPGTRLTVT.

The sample holds many counts of this clonotype. This chain uses TRBV6-1 with TRBJ2-1, with TRBD1 matching over 8 bases. Germline V gene sequence: CDR1 MNHNS, CDR2 SASEGT. V lost 8 bases, J lost 5 bases, and 11 bases stayed unmatched. The CDR3 contains 15 residues. CDR3 amino acids: CASPNRDRPHNEQFF. Written as DNA, the CDR3 is TGTGCCAGCCCTAACCGGGACAGGCCTCACAATGAGCAGTTCTTC.

This clonotype was seen a few times. The rearrangement links TRBV6-1 to TRBJ2-7; no firm D call. With 6 bases removed from V and 1 base from J, the gap between germline ends came to 16 bases. CDR1 and CDR2 (germline): MNHNS, SASEGT. CDR3 size: 15 residues. The CDR3 region is CASSQGWMGSYEQYF. Written as DNA, the CDR3 is TGTGCCAGCAGCCAAGGGTGGATGGGGTCCTACGAGCAGTACTTC.